This T cell receptor (beta chain) comes out of a study of cytomegalovirus exposure and HLA in healthy donors. Overall study results and limits: The authors considered a cluster of highly shared sequence variants likely to be a sequencing artifact. In a later analysis, 17,000 or so TCR beta sequences were associated with HLA alleles at 0.05 false discovery rate. Later examination showed HLA-associated TCR beta chains had greater clonal expansion than equally common others.

This clone was seen more than once but under ten times. What it binds is not known. With 60 Vbeta and 13 Jbeta primers, the PCR was carried out. Using immunoSEQ multiplex PCR, the repertoire was profiled, and TCRdb retains in-frame clones only, with some absent. The data show about 160,000 clones, about four fifths seen once. Looked up from germline, CDR1 is SQVTM and CDR2 is ANQGSEA. This CDR3 is 11 amino acids long. Trimming left V 4 bases short and J 4 bases short, with 6 bases between. This clonotype was obtained from a woman younger than 45 in good health and CMV-seropositive. Source material: PBMCs. The chain couples TRBV29-1 to TRBJ2-3; the D is unclear. CDR3 bases: TGCAGCGTTGGCCCAGCAGATACGCAGTATTTT. It yields the protein CSVGPADTQYF.